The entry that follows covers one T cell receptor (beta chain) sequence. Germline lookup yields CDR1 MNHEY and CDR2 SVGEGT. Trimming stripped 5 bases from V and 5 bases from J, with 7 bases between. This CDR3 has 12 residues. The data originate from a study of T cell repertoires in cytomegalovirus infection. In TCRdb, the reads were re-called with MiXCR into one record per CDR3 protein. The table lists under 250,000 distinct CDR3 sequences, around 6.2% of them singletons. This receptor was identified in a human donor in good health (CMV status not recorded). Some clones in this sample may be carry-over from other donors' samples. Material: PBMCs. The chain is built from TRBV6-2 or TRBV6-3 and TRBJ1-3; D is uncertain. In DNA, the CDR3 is TGTGCCAGCAGTGGGATAAGAAACACCATATATTTT. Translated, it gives CASSGIRNTIYF.